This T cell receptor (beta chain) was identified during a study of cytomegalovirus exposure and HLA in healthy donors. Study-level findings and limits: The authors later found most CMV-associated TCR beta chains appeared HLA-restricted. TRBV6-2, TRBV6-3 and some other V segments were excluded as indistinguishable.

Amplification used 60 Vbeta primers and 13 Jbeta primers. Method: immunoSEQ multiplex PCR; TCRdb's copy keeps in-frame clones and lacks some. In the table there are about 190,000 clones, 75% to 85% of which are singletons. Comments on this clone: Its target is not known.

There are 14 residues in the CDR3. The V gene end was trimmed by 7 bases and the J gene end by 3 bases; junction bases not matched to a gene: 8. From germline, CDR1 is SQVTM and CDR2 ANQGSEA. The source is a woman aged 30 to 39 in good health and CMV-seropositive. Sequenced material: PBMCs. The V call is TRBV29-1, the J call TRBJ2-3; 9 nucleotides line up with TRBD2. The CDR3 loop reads CSALAGAGTDTQYF. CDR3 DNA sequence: TGCAGCGCCTTAGCGGGGGCGGGGACAGATACGCAGTATTTT.